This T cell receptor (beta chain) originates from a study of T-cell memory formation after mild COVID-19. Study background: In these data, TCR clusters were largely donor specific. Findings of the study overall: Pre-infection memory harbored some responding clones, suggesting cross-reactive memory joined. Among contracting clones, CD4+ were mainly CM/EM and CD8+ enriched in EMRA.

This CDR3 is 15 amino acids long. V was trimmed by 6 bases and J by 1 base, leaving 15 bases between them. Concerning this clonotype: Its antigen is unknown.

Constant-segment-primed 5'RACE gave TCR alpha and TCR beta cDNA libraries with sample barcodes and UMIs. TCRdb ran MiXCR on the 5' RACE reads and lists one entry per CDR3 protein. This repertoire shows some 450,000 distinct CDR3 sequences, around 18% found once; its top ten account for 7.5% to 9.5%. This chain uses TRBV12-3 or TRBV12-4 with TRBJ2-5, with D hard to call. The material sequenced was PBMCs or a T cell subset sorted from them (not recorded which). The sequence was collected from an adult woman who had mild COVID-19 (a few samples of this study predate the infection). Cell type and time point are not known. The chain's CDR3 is CASRRGGGSQETQYF. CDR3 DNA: TGTGCCAGCAGGAGAGGTGGTGGTAGCCAAGAGACCCAGTACTTC.